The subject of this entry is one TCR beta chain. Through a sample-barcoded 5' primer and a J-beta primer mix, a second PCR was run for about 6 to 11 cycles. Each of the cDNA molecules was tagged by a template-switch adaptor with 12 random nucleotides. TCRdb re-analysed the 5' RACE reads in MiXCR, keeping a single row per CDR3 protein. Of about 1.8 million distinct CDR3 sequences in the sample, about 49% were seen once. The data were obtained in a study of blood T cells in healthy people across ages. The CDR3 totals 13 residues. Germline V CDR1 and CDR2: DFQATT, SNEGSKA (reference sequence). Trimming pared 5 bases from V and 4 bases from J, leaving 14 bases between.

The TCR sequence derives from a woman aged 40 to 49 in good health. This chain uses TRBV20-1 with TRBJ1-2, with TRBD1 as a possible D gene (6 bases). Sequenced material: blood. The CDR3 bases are TGCAGTGCTCGCGATGGACAGCGCTATGGCTACACCTTC. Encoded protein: CSARDGQRYGYTF.